These 10 T cell receptor beta chains came from one sample sequenced in a study of vaccination effects on CD4 cells after COVID-19. Method: immunoSEQ multiplex PCR; TCRdb's copy keeps in-frame clones and lacks some. The sample records about 72,000 clones, 75% to 85% being singletons. Ahead of sequencing, the ViraFEST assay grew antigen-specific CD4+ T cells using viral peptide pools. Isolating CD4+ T cells followed 9 to 10 days of culture. Each participant was given two doses of one vaccine (BNT162b2 or mRNA-1273). These TCRs' antigens remain unknown. The sequencing here drew on CD4+ T cells from PBMCs cultured with HCoV-229E spike peptides, taken after COVID-19 vaccination. The receptors were gathered from a human donor who received a COVID-19 vaccine.

The rearrangement uses TRBV2 and TRBJ1-3; no firm D call. The ends were cut back, 4 bases at V and 4 bases at J, with 11 bases in the middle. The length of the CDR3 is 14 residues. Germline values: CDR1 SNHLY, CDR2 FYNNEI. The CDR3 is CASSVEGSGNTIYF. The DNA for the CDR3 is TGTGCCAGCAGTGTGGAGGGTAGCGGAAACACCATATATTTT. Using reference TRBV2 and TRBJ1-3 for the parts outside the CDR3, the full variable domain is EPEVTQTPSHQVTQMGQEVILRCVPISNHLYFYWYRQILGQKVEFLVSFYNNEISEKSEIFDDQFSVERPDGSNFTLKIRSTKLEDSAMYFCASSVEGSGNTIYFGEGSWLTVV.

V usage is TRBV5-8 and J usage is TRBJ1-3, with TRBD1 matching 7 bases. V shed 2 bases and J 1 base; nucleotides not matched to a gene: 6. Germline assignment: CDR1 SGHTS and CDR2 YDEGEE. The length of the CDR3 is 16 residues. This CDR3 reads CASSLRGGASGNTIYF. CDR3 DNA: TGTGCCAGCAGCTTAAGAGGGGGCGCATCTGGAAACACCATATATTTT.

V is TRBV15 and J is TRBJ2-5; D call uncertain. Looked up from germline, CDR1 is LNHNV and CDR2 is YYDKDF (reference sequence). This CDR3 has 14 residues. Deletions cut 1 base from V and 1 base from J, with 7 bases between. CDR3 bases: TGTGCCACCAGCAGAGGAGGAAGCCAAGAGACCCAGTACTTC. This sequence encodes CATSRGGSQETQYF.

The rearrangement links TRBV7-9 to TRBJ1-5, with a weak D call TRBD1 (5 bases). Germline lookup yields CDR1 SEHNR and CDR2 FQNEAQ (reference sequence). The CDR3 sequence is 15 residues long. Trimming removed 5 bases from V and 0 bases from J, with 11 bases in between. In nucleotides, the CDR3 is TGTGCCAGCAGCCCTGGACAATATAGCAATCAGCCCCAGCATTTT. It encodes CASSPGQYSNQPQHF.

The chain uses TRBV19 and TRBJ2-3, with D possibly being TRBD2 (7 bases). CDR1 and CDR2 from the germline V gene are LNHDA and SQIVND (reference sequence). The germline V and J ends were trimmed by 3 bases and 2 bases, with 21 bases remaining between them. The CDR3 contains 18 residues. The chain's CDR3 is CASSIQGSGAKATDTQYF. DNA of the CDR3: TGTGCCAGTAGTATTCAGGGGAGCGGGGCCAAAGCCACAGATACGCAGTATTTT.

This chain uses TRBV3-1 (or the pseudogene TRBV3-2) with TRBJ1-6; TRBD1 matches 7 bases. There are 13 residues in the CDR3. CDR1 is LGHDT and CDR2 is YNNKEL in the germline V gene (reference sequence). The V gene end was trimmed by 4 bases and the J gene end by 8 bases; junction bases not matched to a gene: 2. The CDR3 loop reads CASSRDSHSPLHF. The CDR3 DNA sequence: TGTGCCAGCAGCCGGGACAGCCATTCACCCCTCCACTTT.

Concerning this clone: Other DNA sequences from this sample encode an identical CDR3 as well. CDR3 sequence (DNA): TGTGCCAGCAGGGGGAACACTGAAGCTTTCTTT. This encodes CASRGNTEAFF. The chain combines TRBV6-5 with TRBJ1-1; D gene uncertain. The germline gives CDR1 MNHEY, CDR2 SVGAGI. Trimming cost V 6 bases and J 1 base, with 3 bases left between them. The CDR3 length is 11 residues.

This chain uses TRBV19 with TRBJ1-5, with 9 nucleotides matching TRBD1. CDR1 LNHDA and CDR2 SQIVND come from the germline V gene (reference sequence). The CDR3 covers 16 residues. After removal of 4 bases from V and 0 bases from J, the junction contained 4 bases not matched to a gene. CDR3 nucleotide sequence: TGTGCCAGTAGTACTTGGGGACAGGGTAGCAATCAGCCCCAGCATTTT. It yields the protein CASSTWGQGSNQPQHF.

The chain links TRBV6-5 to TRBJ2-2; D is unclear. CDR1 and CDR2 (germline): MNHEY, SVGAGI. The V and J ends lost 5 bases and 7 bases respectively, with 5 bases between them. This CDR3 is 11 amino acids long. CDR3 in amino acids: CASSRGGELFF. The DNA of the CDR3 is TGTGCCAGCAGTCGTGGCGGGGAGCTGTTTTTT.

This chain joins TRBV5-1 and TRBJ1-5, with D perhaps TRBD1 (6 bases). Deletions cut 3 bases from V and 0 bases from J, with 7 bases between. The CDR3 covers 14 residues. Germline values: CDR1 SGHRS, CDR2 YFSETQ. CDR3 residues: CASSSGDSNQPQHF. As DNA, the CDR3 is TGCGCCAGCAGCTCAGGGGATAGCAATCAGCCCCAGCATTTT.